This T cell receptor (beta chain) was captured in a study of blood T cell repertoires in COVID-19. The repertoire was sequenced with immunoSEQ multiplex PCR; TCRdb's copy has only in-frame clones and lacks some. The data contain 44,000 or so clones, approximately 83% of them singletons. Germline values: CDR1 SNHLY, CDR2 FYNNEI. The CDR3 is 12 residues long. V was pared by 10 bases and J by 3 bases, with 12 bases between. The specimen was peripheral blood. The receptor comes from a man older than 75 in a cohort sampled during active COVID-19. The chain has TRBV2 and TRBJ1-2, with D possibly TRBD1 on 6 matching bases. DNA of the CDR3: TGTGCCACTCAGGGGCGCGACTATGGCTACACCTTC. It codes for CATQGRDYGYTF.